The TCR beta chain described here comes from a study of blood T cells in healthy people across ages. General study results and limits: Using unsorted PBMCs precluded a conclusive naive versus antigen-experienced comparison. The donors' CMV status was not determined, possibly confounding changes in expanded clonotypes. The percentage of naive T cells correlated strongly with TCR beta diversity.

A second 7 to 11 cycle PCR used barcoded and J-beta primers. Every individual sample yielded 3 million or more paired-end reads (each containing CDR3). MiXCR, run by TCRdb on the 5' RACE reads, gives a single entry per CDR3 protein. Here the sample spans roughly 730,000 distinct CDR3 sequences, 56% being singletons. Of note for this clonotype: Its antigen is undetermined.

CDR3 size: 14 residues. V gave up 7 bases and J gave up 1 base; unmatched junction bases: 6. The germline CDR1 and CDR2 sequences are SQVTM and ANQGSEA. Sample: blood. The chain uses TRBV29-1 and TRBJ2-2; 7 bases are shared with TRBD1. The source of this sequence is a man aged 40-50 years in good health. The CDR3 DNA is TGCAGCGCAAGGACAGGAAAGAACACCGGGGAGCTGTTTTTT. It yields the protein CSARTGKNTGELFF.